This T cell receptor (beta chain) was documented in a study of blood T cells in healthy people across ages. It was with a sample-barcoded 5' primer and a J-beta primer mix that a second PCR of roughly 6 to 12 cycles was run. TCRdb passed the 5' RACE reads through MiXCR, listing each CDR3 protein once. Seen here are fewer than 900,000 distinct CDR3 sequences, 30% to 45% observed once, and the top ten hold 13%. The CDR3 consists of 14 residues. Trimming took 6 bases from V and 3 from J, leaving 14 bases between them. Study outcomes and limitations: Naive CD4+ cells and diversity were both higher in long-lived donors than in aged donors.

It was approximately 10 milliliters of peripheral blood that were drawn from each donor. In this sample, this clonotype turned up many times. Its antigen is as yet unknown. The clonotype comes from a man aged 18 to 29 in good health. The chain has TRBV12-3 or TRBV12-4 and TRBJ2-5; the D gene is possibly TRBD1 (6 bases). The sample comprised blood. For the CDR3, the DNA is TGTGCCAGCAGCCAGGGGAGTTTGGAAGAGACCCAGTACTTC. This sequence encodes CASSQGSLEETQYF.